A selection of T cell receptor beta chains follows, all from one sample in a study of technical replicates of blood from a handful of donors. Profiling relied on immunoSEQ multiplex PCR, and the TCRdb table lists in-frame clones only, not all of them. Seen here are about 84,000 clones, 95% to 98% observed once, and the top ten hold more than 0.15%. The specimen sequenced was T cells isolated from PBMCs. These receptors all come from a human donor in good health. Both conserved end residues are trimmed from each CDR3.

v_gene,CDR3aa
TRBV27,ASSLLPGVPETQY
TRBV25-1,ASSLGDIEAF
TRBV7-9,ASRVEDEKLF
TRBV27,ASSPFGTPEETQY
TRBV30,AWNEGAEEKLF
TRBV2,ASSDLLRGAIGNTIY
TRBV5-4,ASSLVGGSYEQY
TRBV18,ASTGQPQETQY
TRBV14,ASSRRLAGSEEQY
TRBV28,ASSLGGETYEQY
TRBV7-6,ASSLGTGTFWSNQPQH
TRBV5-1,ASSRAGGIVDTQY
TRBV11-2,ASSIRWTEQSTDTQY
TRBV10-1,ASSEAGGYGYT
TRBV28,ASSFPRQQETQY
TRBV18,ASSPMGGSYNEQF
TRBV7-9,ASSLALGQTYEQY
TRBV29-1,SVDFGTSGGNEQF
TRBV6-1,ASSEGWAETQY
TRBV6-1,ASSVLGGRSTEAF
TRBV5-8,ASSPSAYEQY
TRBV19,ASITRTGDFGFQPQH
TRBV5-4,ASSFGTGYSPLH
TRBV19,ASRNRGNQPQH
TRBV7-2,ASSYFNTEAF
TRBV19,ASTPLLGLAGFTDTQY
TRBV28,ASSLSGSLNEQF
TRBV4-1,ASSQVTGTYEQY
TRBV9,ASSGSGKADTQY
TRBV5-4,ASSEGQLPNYGYT
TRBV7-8,ASSLVQGTTEAF
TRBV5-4,ASSFDRGTTEAF
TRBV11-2,ASSPFRGGRGTGELF
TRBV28,ASAETGEATGANVLT
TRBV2,ASSRGPNTEAF
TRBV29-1,SVVSHPNQPQH
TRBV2,ATPGKRGNEQF
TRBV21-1,ASSKGKGLAGGRIGNEQF
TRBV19,ASSIGQGARSTEAF
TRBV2,ASSEELAEQF
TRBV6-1,ASSDTGATNEKLF
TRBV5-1,ASSLSPEETQY
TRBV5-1,ASSLLAGALYEQY
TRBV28,ATRLDTQY
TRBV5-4,ASSGGQNTEAF
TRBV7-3,ASSPTGHADEQF
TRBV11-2,ASSLATEYEQY
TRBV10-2,ASSGGTATYNEQF
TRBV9,ASSVEGGAYNEQF
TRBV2,ASSEATGTRKNEQY
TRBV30,AWGGGSGNYGYT
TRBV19,ASSQGLSQPQH